The present T cell receptor beta chain was sequenced within a study of cytomegalovirus exposure and HLA in healthy donors. Notes on the study in general: The tendency of first-cohort TCR clusters to co-occur in the 90 to 150 validation repertoires was the finding of a later analysis. Rarity characterized most TCR sequences, yet some public TCRs appeared in many donors. Researchers counted 164 TCR beta chains as cytomegalovirus-associated.

V lost 9 bases and J lost 6, with 20 bases in between. The CDR3 is made up of 15 amino acids. Germline assignment: CDR1 WNHNN and CDR2 SYGVQD (reference sequence). Sequenced by immunoSEQ multiplex PCR; TCRdb stores in-frame clones only, minus some. This sample carries about 170,000 clones, roughly 89% of them seen once, and the ten largest clones take 10% to 13%. Comments on this clone: Its target is not known.

The clonotype comes from a woman aged 18-35 years in good health and CMV-seropositive. Material: PBMCs. The gene calls are TRBV10-1 and TRBJ2-2; D may be TRBD1 (6 bases). The CDR3 DNA sequence: TGCGCCAGTAGTACAGGGACGTGGATTTCCGGGGAGCTGTTTTTT. Translated, it gives CASSTGTWISGELFF.